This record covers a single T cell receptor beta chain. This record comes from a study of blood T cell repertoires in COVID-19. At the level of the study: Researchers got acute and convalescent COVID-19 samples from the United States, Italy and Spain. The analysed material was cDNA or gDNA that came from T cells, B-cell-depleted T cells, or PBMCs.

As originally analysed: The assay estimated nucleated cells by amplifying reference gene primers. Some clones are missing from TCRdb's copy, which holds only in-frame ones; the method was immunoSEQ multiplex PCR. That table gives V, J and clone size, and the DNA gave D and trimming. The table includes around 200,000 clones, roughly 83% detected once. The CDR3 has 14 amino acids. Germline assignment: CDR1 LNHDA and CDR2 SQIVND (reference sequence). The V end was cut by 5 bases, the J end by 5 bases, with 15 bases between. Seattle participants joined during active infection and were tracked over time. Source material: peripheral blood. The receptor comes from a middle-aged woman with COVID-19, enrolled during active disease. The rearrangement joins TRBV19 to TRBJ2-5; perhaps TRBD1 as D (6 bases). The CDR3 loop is CASSAGVGFETQYF. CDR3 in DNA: TGTGCCAGTAGTGCAGGGGTGGGGTTCGAGACCCAGTACTTC.